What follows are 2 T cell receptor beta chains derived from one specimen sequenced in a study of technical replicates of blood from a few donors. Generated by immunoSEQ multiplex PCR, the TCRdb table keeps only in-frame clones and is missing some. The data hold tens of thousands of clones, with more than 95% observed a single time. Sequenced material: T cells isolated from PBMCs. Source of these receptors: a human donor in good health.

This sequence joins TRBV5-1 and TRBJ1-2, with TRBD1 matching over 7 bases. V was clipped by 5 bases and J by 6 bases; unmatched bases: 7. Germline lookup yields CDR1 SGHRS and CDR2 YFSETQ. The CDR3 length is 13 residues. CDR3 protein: CASSSTGEDGYTF. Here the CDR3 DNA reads TGCGCCAGCAGTTCAACAGGGGAAGATGGCTACACCTTC.

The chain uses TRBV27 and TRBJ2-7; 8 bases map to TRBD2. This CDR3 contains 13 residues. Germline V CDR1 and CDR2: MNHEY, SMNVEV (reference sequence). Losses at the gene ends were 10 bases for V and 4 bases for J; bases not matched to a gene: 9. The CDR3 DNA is TGTGCCACCCGCGGGACTAGTGGTTACGAGCAGTACTTC. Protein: CATRGTSGYEQYF.